Sequencing of this T cell receptor beta chain was carried out in a study of shared clonotypes between healthy human individuals. Study results and caveats: Genetic and exposure-history diversity was limited by the small donor number.

Remarks on this clone: The antigen is not known.

The trim removed 4 bases at V and 9 bases at J, leaving 9 bases unmatched. The length of the CDR3 is 14 residues. Germline values: CDR1 GTSNPN, CDR2 SVGIG (reference sequence). TCRdb's copy holds only in-frame clones and misses some; the assay was immunoSEQ multiplex PCR. This sample has about 470,000 clones, with roughly 83% found just once. Nashville, Tennessee was home to all donors, each a Caucasian adult. Researchers drew on about 90 million PBMCs for genomic DNA from unsorted samples. The chain joins TRBV30 to TRBJ2-1; TRBD2 agrees at 10 bases. The specimen sequenced was PBMCs. The sequence was collected from a woman aged 40-49 years in good health. Some clones in this sample may be carry-over from other donors' samples. DNA for the CDR3: TGTGCCTGGAAGGCTAGCGGGAGAGGTGGTGAGCAGTTCTTC. Residues: CAWKASGRGGEQFF.